The 10 T cell receptor beta chains listed next were all sequenced from one sample in a study of blood T cell repertoires in COVID-19. Here immunoSEQ multiplex PCR was the method, and the copy in TCRdb shows in-frame clones only, minus some. Among roughly 250,000 clones listed, around 90% were seen once. Sample: peripheral blood. The receptors derive from a person between 18 and 35 years old with COVID-19, enrolled during active disease.

The gene calls are TRBV4-1 and TRBJ1-6; no firm D call. With 4 bases removed from V and 5 bases from J, the gap between germline ends came to 15 bases. The germline V gene encodes CDR1 MGHRA and CDR2 YSYEKL. CDR3 length equals 16 residues. Here the CDR3 DNA reads TGCGCCAGCAGCCGACTGACGGGAAGCAATAATTCACCCCTCCACTTT. Its protein product is CASSRLTGSNNSPLHF.

The gene calls are TRBV9 and TRBJ2-1, with TRBD2 matching over 13 bases. The CDR3 runs to 15 residues. V gave up 3 bases and J gave up 6 bases; unmatched junction bases: 3. Germline V lookup: CDR1 SGDLS, CDR2 YYNGEE. CDR3 in DNA: TGTGCCAGCAGCGCCAGACTAGCGGGAGGCAATGAGCAGTTCTTC. Translation gives CASSARLAGGNEQFF.

The chain combines TRBV28 with TRBJ2-6; a possible D gene is TRBD1 (6 bases). This CDR3 is built from 18 residues. V lost 8 bases and J lost 0, with 20 bases in between. In germline, CDR1 is MDHEN, CDR2 SYDVKM. The CDR3 loop is CASVPLPGVGSGANVLTF. CDR3 coding DNA: TGTGCCAGCGTCCCATTGCCAGGGGTGGGCTCTGGGGCCAACGTCCTGACTTTC.

This rearrangement joins TRBV2 to TRBJ2-3; 9 bases align to TRBD1. The CDR3 sequence is 14 residues long. V shed 6 bases, J shed 4 bases, and the junction held 5 bases outside the gene matches. The V gene's germline CDR1 is SNHLY and CDR2 FYNNEI. The CDR3: CASSGTGLPDTQYF. In DNA form, the CDR3 reads TGTGCCAGCAGCGGGACAGGGTTACCAGATACGCAGTATTTT.

This clone was found once. This chain joins TRBV5-6 and TRBJ2-2; 9 bases are a match to TRBD1. Germline V gene data show CDR1 as SGHDT and CDR2 as YYEEEE. Germline trimming cut 0 bases from V and 1 base from J; bases unmatched to any gene: 1. The CDR3 spans 16 residues. CDR3 DNA sequence: TGTGCCAGCAGCTTGGGGACAGGGGTGAACACCGGGGAGCTGTTTTTT. It specifies CASSLGTGVNTGELFF. Full variable domain (remainder filled in from reference TRBV5-6 and TRBJ2-2): DAGVTQSPTHLIKTRGQQVTLRCSPKSGHDTVSWYQQALGQGPQFIFQYYEEEERQRGNFPDRFSGHQFPNYSSELNVNALLLGDSALYLCASSLGTGVNTGELFFGEGSRLTVL.

The chain carries TRBV5-4 and TRBJ2-7; 9 positions match TRBD2. The CDR3 has 14 amino acids. Germline CDR1 reads SGHNT; CDR2 reads YYREEE (reference sequence). With V trimmed by 5 bases and J by 6 bases, 9 bases remained unmatched. The CDR3 sequence is CASRMMGGRAEQYF. CDR3 nucleotide sequence: TGTGCCAGCAGGATGATGGGCGGGAGGGCCGAGCAGTACTTC.

The chain combines TRBV9 with TRBJ1-6; D not resolved. Trimming left V 2 bases short and J 7 bases short, with 13 bases between. This CDR3 is 15 amino acids long. The V gene's germline CDR1 is SGDLS and CDR2 YYNGEE. The CDR3 spells CASSVDPVENSPLHF. The DNA of the CDR3 is TGTGCCAGCAGCGTTGACCCGGTGGAGAATTCACCCCTCCACTTT.

The chain joins TRBV7-2 to TRBJ2-3; 7 nucleotides match TRBD2. CDR3 length: 18 amino acids. The J segment lost 2 bases and the V segment lost 0 bases, leaving 11 bases of the junction unmatched. Germline V lookup: CDR1 SGHTA, CDR2 FQGNSA. CDR3 DNA sequence: TGTGCCAGCAGCTTAGCGCTATTTTCAGCGGGGCCCACAGATACGCAGTATTTT. Translated: CASSLALFSAGPTDTQYF.

The J gene is TRBJ1-2, the V gene TRBV30; D call uncertain. Germline V lookup: CDR1 GTSNPN, CDR2 SVGIG (reference sequence). This CDR3 comprises 12 residues. V lost 4 bases, J lost 8 bases, and 14 bases lay in between. CDR3 in amino acids: CAWKAGLKGYTF. The CDR3 coding sequence is TGTGCCTGGAAAGCAGGACTGAAGGGCTACACCTTC.

The V gene is TRBV9, the J gene TRBJ1-5, with D unresolved. Germline loops: CDR1 SGDLS, CDR2 YYNGEE. Trimming shortened V by 4 bases and J by 0 bases, and 11 bases separated the two germline ends. The CDR3 consists of 15 residues. The CDR3 region is CASSLSKYSNQPQHF. The CDR3 DNA sequence: TGTGCCAGCAGCCTATCAAAATATAGCAATCAGCCCCAGCATTTT. Based on the CDR3 plus reference TRBV9 and TRBJ1-5, the full variable domain is DSGVTQTPKHLITATGQRVTLRCSPRSGDLSVYWYQQSLDQGLQFLIQYYNGEERAKGNILERFSAQQFPDLHSELNLSSLELGDSALYFCASSLSKYSNQPQHFGDGTRLSIL.